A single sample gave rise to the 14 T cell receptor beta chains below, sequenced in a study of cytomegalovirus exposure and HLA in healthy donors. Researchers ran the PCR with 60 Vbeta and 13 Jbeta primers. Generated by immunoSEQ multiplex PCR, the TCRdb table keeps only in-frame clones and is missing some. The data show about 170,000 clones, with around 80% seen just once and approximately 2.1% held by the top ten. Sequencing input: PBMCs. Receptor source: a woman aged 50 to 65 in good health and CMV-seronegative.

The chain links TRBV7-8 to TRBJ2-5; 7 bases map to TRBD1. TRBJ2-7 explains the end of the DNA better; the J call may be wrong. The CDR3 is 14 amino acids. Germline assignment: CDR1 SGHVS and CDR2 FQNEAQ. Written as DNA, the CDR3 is TGTGCCAGCAGCTTAGCGAGGACAGGCTACGAGCAGTACTTC. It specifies CASSLARTGYEQYF.

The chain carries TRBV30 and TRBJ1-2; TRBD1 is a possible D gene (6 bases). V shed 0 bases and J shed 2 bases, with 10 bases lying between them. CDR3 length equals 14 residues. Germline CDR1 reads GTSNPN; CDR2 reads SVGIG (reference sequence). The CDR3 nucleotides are TGTGCCTGGAGTGTCACTACAGGGAACTATGGCTACACCTTC. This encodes CAWSVTTGNYGYTF.

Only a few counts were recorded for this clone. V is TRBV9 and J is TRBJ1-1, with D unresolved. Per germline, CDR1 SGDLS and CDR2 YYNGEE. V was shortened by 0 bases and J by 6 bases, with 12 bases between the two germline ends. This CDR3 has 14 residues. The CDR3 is CASSVDTLAPEAFF. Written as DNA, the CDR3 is TGTGCCAGCAGCGTAGATACGCTGGCACCTGAAGCTTTCTTT.

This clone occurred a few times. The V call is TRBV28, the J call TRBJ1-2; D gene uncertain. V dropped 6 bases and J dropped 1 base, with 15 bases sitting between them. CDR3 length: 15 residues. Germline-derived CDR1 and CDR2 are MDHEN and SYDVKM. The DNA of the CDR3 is TGTGCCAGCAGAACTAACATAGCCGGTAACTATGGCTACACCTTC. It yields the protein CASRTNIAGNYGYTF.

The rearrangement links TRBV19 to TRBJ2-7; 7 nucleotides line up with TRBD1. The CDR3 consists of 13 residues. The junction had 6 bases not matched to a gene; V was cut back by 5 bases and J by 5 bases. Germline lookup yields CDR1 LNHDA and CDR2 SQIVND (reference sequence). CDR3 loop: CASSPRTGNEQYF. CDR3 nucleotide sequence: TGTGCCAGTAGTCCAAGGACAGGTAACGAGCAGTACTTC.

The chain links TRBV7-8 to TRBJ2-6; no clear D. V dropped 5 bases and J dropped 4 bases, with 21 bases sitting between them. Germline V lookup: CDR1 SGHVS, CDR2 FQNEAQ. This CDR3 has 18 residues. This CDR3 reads CASSATALSGSGANVLTF. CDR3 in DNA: TGTGCCAGCAGCGCCACCGCCCTTTCAGGCTCCGGGGCCAACGTCCTGACTTTC.

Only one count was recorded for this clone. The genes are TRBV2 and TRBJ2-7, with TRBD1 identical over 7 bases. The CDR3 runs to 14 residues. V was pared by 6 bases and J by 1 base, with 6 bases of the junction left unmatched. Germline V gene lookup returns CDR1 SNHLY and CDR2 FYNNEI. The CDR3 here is CASRYDRVSYEQYF. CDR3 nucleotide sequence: TGTGCCAGCAGGTACGACAGGGTATCCTACGAGCAGTACTTC.

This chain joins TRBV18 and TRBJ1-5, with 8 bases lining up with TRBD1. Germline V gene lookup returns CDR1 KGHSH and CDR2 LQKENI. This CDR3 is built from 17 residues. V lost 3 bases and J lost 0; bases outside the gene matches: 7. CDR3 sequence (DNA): TGTGCCAGCTCACCTCGGGACAGGACGAATAGCAATCAGCCCCAGCATTTT. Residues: CASSPRDRTNSNQPQHF. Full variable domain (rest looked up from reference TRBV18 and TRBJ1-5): NAGVMQNPRHLVRRRGQEARLRCSPMKGHSHVYWYRQLPEEGLKFMVYLQKENIIDESGMPKERFSAEFPKEGPSILRIQQVVRGDSAAYFCASSPRDRTNSNQPQHFGDGTRLSIL.

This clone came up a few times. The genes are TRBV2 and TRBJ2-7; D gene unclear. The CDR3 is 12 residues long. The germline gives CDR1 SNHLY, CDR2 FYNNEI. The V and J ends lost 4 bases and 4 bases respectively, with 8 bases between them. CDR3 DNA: TGTGCCAGCAGTGTTTCCCTTTACGAGCAGTACTTC. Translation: CASSVSLYEQYF.

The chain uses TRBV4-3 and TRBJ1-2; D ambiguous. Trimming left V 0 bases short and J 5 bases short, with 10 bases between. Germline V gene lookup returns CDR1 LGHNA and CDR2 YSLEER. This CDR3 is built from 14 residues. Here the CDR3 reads CASSQEVPGYGYTF. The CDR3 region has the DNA TGCGCCAGCAGCCAAGAAGTACCGGGGTATGGCTACACCTTC.

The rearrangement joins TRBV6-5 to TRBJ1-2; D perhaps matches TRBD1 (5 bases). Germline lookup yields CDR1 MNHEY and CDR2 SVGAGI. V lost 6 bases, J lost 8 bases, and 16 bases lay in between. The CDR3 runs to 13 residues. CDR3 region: CASRSQEPLGYTF. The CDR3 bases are TGTGCCAGCAGGTCACAGGAACCTCTAGGCTACACCTTC.

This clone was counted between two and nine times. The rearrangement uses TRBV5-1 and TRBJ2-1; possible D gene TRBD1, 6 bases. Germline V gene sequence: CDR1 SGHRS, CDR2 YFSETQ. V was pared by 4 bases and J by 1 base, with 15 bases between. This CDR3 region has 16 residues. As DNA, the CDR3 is TGCGCCAGCAGCAATACAGGGTGGGCGTCCTACAATGAGCAGTTCTTC. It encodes CASSNTGWASYNEQFF. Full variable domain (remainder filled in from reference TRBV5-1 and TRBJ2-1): KAGVTQTPRYLIKTRGQQVTLSCSPISGHRSVSWYQQTPGQGLQFLFEYFSETQRNKGNFPGRFSGRQFSNSRSEMNVSTLELGDSALYLCASSNTGWASYNEQFFGPGTRLTVL.

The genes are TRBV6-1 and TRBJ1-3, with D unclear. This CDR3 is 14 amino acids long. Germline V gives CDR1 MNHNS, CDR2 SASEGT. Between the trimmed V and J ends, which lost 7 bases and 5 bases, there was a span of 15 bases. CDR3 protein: CASKADLLRNTIYF. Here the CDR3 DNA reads TGTGCCAGCAAGGCGGACTTACTCAGAAACACCATATATTTT.

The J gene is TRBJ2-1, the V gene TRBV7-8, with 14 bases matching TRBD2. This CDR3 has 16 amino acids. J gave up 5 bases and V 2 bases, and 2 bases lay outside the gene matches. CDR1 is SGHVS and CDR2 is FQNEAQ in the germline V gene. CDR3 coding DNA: TGTGCCAGCAGCTTACGGGGACTAGCGGGAGACAATGAGCAGTTCTTC. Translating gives CASSLRGLAGDNEQFF.